These T cell receptor beta chains were read from a single sample in a study of shared clonotypes between healthy human individuals. TCRdb keeps only in-frame clones here, not all; method: immunoSEQ multiplex PCR. The sample yields roughly 2.1 million clones, roughly 91% seen once. Input material: naive CD8+ T cells from PBMCs. These receptors were obtained from a man between 18 and 35 years old in good health. Some clones in this sample may be carry-over from other donors' samples. Both conserved end residues are part of each CDR3. The order of the fields is V gene, clone size, J gene, D gene, CDR3 DNA, CDR3 protein. A D gene is named only where the DNA matches it firmly. Expanded clones get a size class; other rows say once, few or many, or leave the size out.

V: TRBV27
size: NA
J: TRBJ2-3
D: TRBD2
DNA: TGTGCCAGCAGTTTGAAGTTTGGACTAGCGGGTTCAGATACGCAGTATTTT
CDR3: CASSLKFGLAGSDTQYF

V: TRBV27
size: NA
J: TRBJ2-2
D: TRBD1
DNA: TGTGCCAGCACCTGGGACAGGGCCGCGAAGAACACCGGGGAGCTGTTTTTT
CDR3: CASTWDRAAKNTGELFF

V: TRBV7-2
size: NA
J: TRBJ2-7
D: TRBD2
DNA: TGTGCCAGCAGCTTAGGACTAGCGGGGGCCGAGCAGTACTTC
CDR3: CASSLGLAGAEQYF

V: TRBV29-1
size: once
J: TRBJ2-7
D: TRBD2
DNA: TGCAGCGCGCGGACTAGCGGGAGATTCTCCTACGAGCAGTACTTC
CDR3: CSARTSGRFSYEQYF

V: TRBV28
size: NA
J: TRBJ2-3
D: NA
DNA: TGTGCCAGCAGTCCCGGGACCTACACAGATACGCAGTATTTT
CDR3: CASSPGTYTDTQYF

V: TRBV9
size: once
J: TRBJ2-7
D: NA
DNA: TGTGCCAGCAGCGTAGGAGGATGGGGCTCCTACGAGCAGTACTTC
CDR3: CASSVGGWGSYEQYF

V: TRBV15
size: NA
J: TRBJ2-7
D: NA
DNA: TGTGCCACCAGCAGAGCCCGAGGACAGCTCTACGAGCAGTACTTC
CDR3: CATSRARGQLYEQYF

V: TRBV28
size: NA
J: TRBJ2-7
D: NA
DNA: TGTGCCAGCAGTTTCCGCCCGAACTACGAGCAGTACTTC
CDR3: CASSFRPNYEQYF

V: TRBV6-4
size: NA
J: TRBJ2-1
D: TRBD2
DNA: TGTGCCAGCCGAGGACTAGCGGGAGAAAGGTTCTTC
CDR3: CASRGLAGERFF

V: TRBV29-1
size: NA
J: TRBJ2-7
D: NA
DNA: TGCAGCGGGCTCGGTGGGAGCTCCTACGAGCAGTACTTC
CDR3: CSGLGGSSYEQYF

V: TRBV9
size: NA
J: TRBJ2-3
D: TRBD2
DNA: TGTGCCAGCAGCGTATCTAGCGGGAGGGTATTACTCACAGATACGCAGTATTTT
CDR3: CASSVSSGRVLLTDTQYF

V: TRBV19
size: NA
J: TRBJ1-1
D: TRBD1
DNA: TGTGCCAGTAGTATCCGGGACAGGGGGCCCTACACTGAAGCTTTCTTT
CDR3: CASSIRDRGPYTEAFF

V: TRBV7-9
size: NA
J: TRBJ2-5
D: NA
DNA: TGTGCCAGCAGCTTAATGTCCGTCGGGTCAGGAAGAGAGACCCAGTACTTC
CDR3: CASSLMSVGSGRETQYF

V: TRBV19
size: NA
J: TRBJ2-3
D: TRBD2
DNA: TGTGCCAGTAGCCAACAGGGACTAGCAAGCACAGATACGCAGTATTTT
CDR3: CASSQQGLASTDTQYF

V: TRBV15
size: NA
J: TRBJ1-1
D: NA
DNA: TGTGCCACAGATTCTAGACCGGAGCGGCAAGCTTTCTTT
CDR3: CATDSRPERQAFF

V: TRBV9
size: NA
J: TRBJ1-4
D: NA
DNA: TGTGCCAGCGCCCCTGGGGGGGGGACTAATGAAAAACTGTTTTTT
CDR3: CASAPGGGTNEKLFF

V: TRBV7-9
size: NA
J: TRBJ1-1
D: TRBD1
DNA: TGTGCCAGCAGCTTGGCACAGGGGCTCACTGAAGCTTTCTTT
CDR3: CASSLAQGLTEAFF

V: TRBV7-2
size: NA
J: TRBJ2-7
D: NA
DNA: TGTGCCAGCAGCTTTCGGGGGGCTTACGAGCAGTACTTC
CDR3: CASSFRGAYEQYF

V: TRBV19
size: NA
J: TRBJ2-7
D: NA
DNA: TGTGCCAGTAGTATGGTTTCCGAACAATACGAGCAGTACTTC
CDR3: CASSMVSEQYEQYF

V: TRBV7-6
size: NA
J: TRBJ1-1
D: NA
DNA: TGTGCCAGCAGCTCACCACCGGACGGAAACACTGAAGCTTTCTTT
CDR3: CASSSPPDGNTEAFF